Sequencing of this TCR beta chain was carried out in a study of cytomegalovirus exposure and HLA in healthy donors. Notes on this clone: A junction end diverges from the germline sequence, so it may reflect a read error.

With 60 Vbeta and 13 Jbeta primers, the PCR was carried out. The protocol was immunoSEQ multiplex PCR, while the TCRdb copy is restricted to in-frame clones and leaves out a portion. Of 120,000 or so clones in the sample, over 70% were seen once. The CDR3 is 15 residues long. Germline V gene lookup returns CDR1 SEHNR and CDR2 FQNEAQ (reference sequence). The sequence derives from a female donor in good health and CMV-seropositive. Sequenced input: PBMCs. This chain links TRBV7-9 with TRBJ1-6; D is unresolved. CDR3 sequence reads: CSSSLIAGMNSPLHF. The CDR3 region has the DNA TGTTCCAGCAGCTTAATCGCAGGAATGAATTCACCCCTCCACTTT.